Listed below are T cell receptor beta chains from one sample, sequenced in a study of OX40 agonist ivuxolimab in advanced cancers. Using immunoSEQ multiplex PCR, the repertoire was profiled, and TCRdb retains in-frame clones only, with some absent. The sample yields over 75,000 clones, approximately 90% seen once. The sequencing used CD4+ or CD8+ T cells sorted from blood, collected in a trial of the OX40 agonist ivuxolimab. All receptors come from an adult with an advanced solid tumor such as melanoma, head and neck, liver or kidney cancer. Each CDR3 is given without its conserved first and last residue.

CDR3,V,J
ASSPGLAGYNEQF,TRBV2,TRBJ2-1
SVGEGETQY,TRBV29-1,TRBJ2-5
ASSDSVYGRTDTQY,TRBV6-4,TRBJ2-3
ASSQDEGRYNEQF,TRBV4-3,TRBJ2-1
ASSQRGGDEQGGTEAF,TRBV21-1,TRBJ1-1
ASSLRGPRNTIY,TRBV11-2,TRBJ1-3
ASSPPGPRNTEAF,TRBV18,TRBJ1-1
ASSLESGPLYEQY,TRBV5-5,TRBJ2-7
ASNPTGRISYNEQF,TRBV6-6,TRBJ2-1
ASSKKYEQY,TRBV21-1,TRBJ2-7
ASETGLNNEQF,TRBV6-6,TRBJ2-1
ASSLSGASFKQH,TRBV27,TRBJ1-5
ASSLQGDNSPLH,TRBV5-1,TRBJ1-6
ASSPGTGYGYT,TRBV28,TRBJ1-2
ASSFTPSSGNTIY,TRBV11-2,TRBJ1-3
ASSMKGGYYEQY,TRBV19,TRBJ2-7
ASSLEPGRGRETQY,TRBV11-2,TRBJ2-5
ASKGRENTEAF,TRBV6-5,TRBJ1-1
ASSLGTPSSYEQY,TRBV5-4,TRBJ2-7
ASSLATGFEAF,TRBV5-1,TRBJ1-1
ASSVDEGGPGTDTQY,TRBV9,TRBJ2-3
ASSPGTETQY,TRBV5-4,TRBJ2-5
ASSLGSAGANVLT,TRBV7-2,TRBJ2-6
ASSKGGQSYEQY,TRBV19,TRBJ2-7
ASSVASSGGTGELF,TRBV9,TRBJ2-2
ASSPGDREKLF,TRBV18,TRBJ1-4
ASSAFSGNTEAF,TRBV11-2,TRBJ1-1
ASSLRPAGVETQY,TRBV7-2,TRBJ2-5
ASSSATVAKNIQY,TRBV27,TRBJ2-4
ASSSTKGAVEQY,TRBV18,TRBJ2-7
ASSQGFNQPQH,TRBV10-2,TRBJ1-5
ASSNGGTDTQY,TRBV7-9,TRBJ2-3
ASSTGQGHGGELF,TRBV7-9,TRBJ2-2
ATSSLGGQPQH,TRBV15,TRBJ1-5
ASRQATSGRGEQY,TRBV28,TRBJ2-7
ASSLVFANTGELF,TRBV11-2,TRBJ2-2
SVAQQGNYGYT,TRBV29-1,TRBJ1-2
ASSLGGLAGGYEQY,TRBV7-6,TRBJ2-7
ARGGRGGSSYEQY,TRBV2,TRBJ2-7
ASSLAGGVNQPQH,TRBV5-1,TRBJ1-5
ASQGNTGELF,TRBV28,TRBJ2-2